The source of this T cell receptor beta chain is a study of neurological immune-mediated disorders. Regarding the study as a whole: Patients with HTLV-1-associated myelopathy showed the most TCR clonal expansion. Those with multiple sclerosis showed the least, falling below healthy controls. Sharing of CDR3 amino acid sequences among expanded clones across subjects was absent, suggesting private repertoires in all groups.

The cDNA came from 5'RACE with 10-nucleotide random UMIs. MiXCR, run by TCRdb on the 5' RACE reads, gives a single entry per CDR3 protein. The data show some 57,000 distinct CDR3 sequences, with about 3.8% seen just once and 5.5% to 7.5% held by the top ten. This clonotype has ten or more counts. Its matching antigen is unknown. This CDR3 spans 13 amino acids. Germline V CDR1 and CDR2: ENHRY, SYGVKD. The ends were cut back, 5 bases at V and 4 bases at J, with 12 bases in the middle. The chain recombines TRBV10-3 with TRBJ2-7, with D possibly being TRBD1 or TRBD2 (6 bases each). Sequencing used PBMCs. This receptor was obtained from a man aged 55 to 70 with multiple sclerosis. DNA of the CDR3: TGTGCCATCAGTAGGGGGGTAGCGTACGAGCAGTACTTC. Protein: CAISRGVAYEQYF.